This T cell receptor (beta chain) stems from a study of shared clonotypes between healthy human individuals. Study summary: The composition of the donors was a couple of women and a few men aged 18 to 49. Study observations and caveats: Of the naive CD4 clonotypes, approximately 5% were shared across several donors. Memory subsets generally showed lower estimated richness than naive subsets.

Positively selected for CCR7, the CD45RO-negative cells used as naive CD8 cells excluded terminally differentiated effector memory CD45RA+ cells. The CDR3 spans 17 residues. The V and J ends lost 0 bases and 3 bases respectively, with 16 bases between them. Germline V gene sequence: CDR1 SGHRS, CDR2 YFSETQ. Points on this clone: Its antigen is unidentified.

The data were produced by immunoSEQ multiplex PCR, yet TCRdb's version contains in-frame clones alone and is incomplete. The table shows around 580,000 clones, with 98% occurring only once. The sequencing input was naive CD8+ T cells sorted from blood. This rearrangement joins TRBV5-1 to TRBJ2-1; D is perhaps TRBD2 (5 bases). This clonotype was sampled from a man aged 25 to 40 in good health. CDR3 in DNA: TGCGCCAGCAGCTTGGACCCCCAGCGGAGTAGCTACAATGAGCAGTTCTTC. Protein: CASSLDPQRSSYNEQFF.